The following is a T cell receptor (beta chain) sequence with its context. What it binds is unknown. The sample is drawn from a study of graft-versus-host responses after intestinal transplantation. Study in general: The study gave all recipients anti-thymocyte globulin induction, then tacrolimus and steroids for 2 to 3 years. Whole-study findings and limits: Graft-donor T cell macrochimerism coincided with high graft-versus-host to host-versus-graft clonal ratios in allografts. GvH clones detected in recipient marrow included some appearing first in ileum or blood.

Germline CDR1 is SEHNR and CDR2 is FQNEAQ (reference sequence). V was pared by 1 base and J by 5 bases, with 9 bases between. This CDR3 contains 13 residues. Data came from immunoSEQ multiplex PCR; TCRdb stores just in-frame clones and leaves some out. The table has about 110,000 clones, roughly 92% seen once. The sequences come from unstimulated CD4+ T cells sorted from spleen or lymph node cells, collected before transplant. This chain connects TRBV7-9 to TRBJ2-7; possibly TRBD1 for D (5 bases). This receptor was obtained from a human donor who was the organ donor for an intestinal transplant. For the CDR3, the DNA is TGTGCCAGCAGCTTAGAGGCAGGGCACGAGCAGTACTTC. As protein: CASSLEAGHEQYF.